This T cell receptor beta chain is drawn from a study of Graves' ophthalmopathy and Graves' hyperthyroidism. Overall study findings and caveats: Among expanded thyroid clonotypes above 0.001 frequency, most also occurred in blood.

CDR3 regions of TCR beta were amplified from RNA transcripts. First-round RT-PCR employed HTBI primers, with a second-round multiplex PCR after it. TCRdb analysed the multiplex PCR reads with MiXCR anew, one entry per CDR3 protein. The table records about 410,000 distinct CDR3 sequences, about 17% of them present only once. Other autoimmune diseases, uncontrolled infections, pregnancy or lactation ruled patients out of participation. The PBMCs had their origin in around 10 ml of fresh peripheral blood. This clonotype came up many times. The antigen remains undetermined. The TCR comes from a young woman with Graves' ophthalmopathy. Sequenced material: peripheral blood.

This CDR3 reads CASASIRQSGELFF. The CDR3 nucleotides are TGTGCCAGCGCGAGTATCAGACAATCCGGGGAGCTGTTTTTT. The rearrangement joins TRBV2 to TRBJ2-2; D call uncertain. The germline V gene has CDR1 SNHLY and CDR2 FYNNEI. Trimming left V 8 bases short and J 6 bases short, with 16 bases between. CDR3 length equals 14 residues.